The sequence of this T cell receptor beta chain was determined in a study of T cell changes during pregnancy in multiple sclerosis. The sample holds a few counts of this clone. From germline, CDR1 is SGHTA and CDR2 FQGNSA. This CDR3 has 15 amino acids. V lost 2 bases to trimming and J lost 0 bases, with 8 bases between them. Method: immunoSEQ multiplex PCR; TCRdb's copy keeps in-frame clones and lacks some. The top ten clones hold approximately 1.6% of a sample with some 93,000 clones, 90% to 95% of them seen once. The chain links TRBV7-2 to TRBJ2-1, with D perhaps TRBD2 (5 bases). The sample consisted of peripheral blood, taken after pregnancy. This TCR came from a female donor in good health, enrolled as a control in a pregnancy study. CDR3 loop: CASSLFGSSYNEQFF. The DNA of the CDR3 is TGTGCCAGCAGCTTATTTGGGAGCTCCTACAATGAGCAGTTCTTC.